This T cell receptor beta chain was obtained from a study of blood T cell repertoires in COVID-19. From germline, CDR1 is SGHRS and CDR2 YFSETQ. CDR3 length equals 14 residues. Trimming took off 2 bases at V and 4 bases at J, with 10 bases between the two ends. The assay was immunoSEQ multiplex PCR, and TCRdb's table has in-frame clones only and misses some. Here the sample spans tens of thousands of clones, around 83% being singletons. This TCR was sampled from a human donor in a cohort sampled during active COVID-19. The sample taken for sequencing was peripheral blood. The chain couples TRBV5-1 to TRBJ2-1; maybe TRBD2 (6 bases). The CDR3 DNA follows: TGCGCCAGCAGCTTAGGAGGGGCGTACAATGAGCAGTTCTTC. Protein sequence: CASSLGGAYNEQFF.